Listed below are T cell receptor beta chains from one sample, sequenced in a study of T-cell memory formation after mild COVID-19. TCRdb reprocessed the 5' RACE reads via MiXCR and lists one record per CDR3 protein. The sample has around 370,000 distinct CDR3 sequences; under 25% are singletons. The material sequenced was PBMCs or a T cell subset sorted from them (not recorded which). The receptors originated from an adult woman who had mild COVID-19 (a few samples of this study predate the infection). Cell type and time point are not known. Each CDR3 is given with its conserved first and last residue. A D gene is named only where the DNA matches it firmly. For some rows the clone size is stated as once, few or many, or as a class when expanded; others skip it.

V	size	D	J	DNA	CDR3
TRBV30	many	TRBD2	TRBJ2-1	TGTGCCTGGACGAGCGGGGGGGCCAATGAGCAGTTCTTC	CAWTSGGANEQFF
TRBV12-3/TRBV12-4	NA	NA	TRBJ1-2	TGTGCCAGCAGACGGGACCTACGACGGGGCTACACCTTC	CASRRDLRRGYTF
TRBV15	NA	TRBD2	TRBJ2-1	TGTGCCACCACCTCGCCTAGCGGGACGGGGGAGCAGTTCTTC	CATTSPSGTGEQFF
TRBV6-5	once	NA	TRBJ1-1	TGTGCCAGCAGTTACTATCACCCGGGGGCTGAAGCTTTCTTT	CASSYYHPGAEAFF
TRBV12-3/TRBV12-4	few	TRBD1	TRBJ1-5	TGTGCCAGCAGTTTATTCATGACAGGGAGCAATCAGCCCCAGCATTTT	CASSLFMTGSNQPQHF
TRBV12-3/TRBV12-4	few	NA	TRBJ1-5	TGTGCCAGCAGTTTAGCGAGGGGGCAGCCCCAGCATTTT	CASSLARGQPQHF
TRBV4-1	few	NA	TRBJ2-7	TGCGCCAGCAGCCAAGCGGGGCCGGGTCCCTACGAGCAGTACTTC	CASSQAGPGPYEQYF
TRBV3-1	NA	NA	TRBJ1-1	TGTGCCAGCAGCCAAGGTATTCGGGAGTTCACTGAAGCTTTCTTT	CASSQGIREFTEAFF
TRBV29-1	NA	NA	TRBJ1-1	TGCAGCGCTAAGGGACAGAACACTGAAGCTTTCTTT	CSAKGQNTEAFF
TRBV12-3/TRBV12-4	NA	NA	TRBJ1-1	TGTGCCAGCAGTTTGGGGGTTGCGGGCACTGAAGCTTTCTTT	CASSLGVAGTEAFF
TRBV7-3	few	NA	TRBJ1-2	TGTGCCAGCAGCTCCCCGGGACTGGACTATGGCTACACCTTC	CASSSPGLDYGYTF
TRBV6-5	many	NA	TRBJ2-5	TGTGCCAGCAGTACAGGGTGGGAGACCCAGTACTTC	CASSTGWETQYF
TRBV30	NA	NA	TRBJ2-1	TGTGCCTGGAGTTCCTCTAGCCCCGGGGAGCAGTTCTTC	CAWSSSSPGEQFF
TRBV7-3	few	TRBD2	TRBJ2-7	TGTGCCAGCAGCTCCGGACCAGCGGGGGTAGGCTACGAGCAGTACTTC	CASSSGPAGVGYEQYF
TRBV20-1	NA	NA	TRBJ1-5	TGCAGTGCTCCCGAGGTTGGGGAACAGCCCCAGCATTTT	CSAPEVGEQPQHF
TRBV19	NA	NA	TRBJ1-3	TGTGCCAGTAGGGTACAGGGTGGATCTGGAAACACCATATATTTT	CASRVQGGSGNTIYF
TRBV7-9	many	TRBD2	TRBJ2-4	TGTGCCAGCAGCTTCGGACTAGCGGGGACTGCAGACATTCAGTACTTC	CASSFGLAGTADIQYF
TRBV7-2	few	NA	TRBJ2-7	TGTGCCAGCAGCTTGGGGACCATCTCTCTCGAGCAGTACTTC	CASSLGTISLEQYF
TRBV5-4	many	NA	TRBJ2-5	TGTGCCAGCAGCCGCTACCAAGAGACCCAGTACTTC	CASSRYQETQYF
TRBV3-1	few	NA	TRBJ2-1	TGTGCCAGCAGCCAAAACACTGACAATGAGCAGTTCTTC	CASSQNTDNEQFF
TRBV6-2/TRBV6-3	few	NA	TRBJ2-3	TGTGCCAGCAGTTACCCCCCTCTCGGAAGGGTGACAGATACGCAGTATTTT	CASSYPPLGRVTDTQYF